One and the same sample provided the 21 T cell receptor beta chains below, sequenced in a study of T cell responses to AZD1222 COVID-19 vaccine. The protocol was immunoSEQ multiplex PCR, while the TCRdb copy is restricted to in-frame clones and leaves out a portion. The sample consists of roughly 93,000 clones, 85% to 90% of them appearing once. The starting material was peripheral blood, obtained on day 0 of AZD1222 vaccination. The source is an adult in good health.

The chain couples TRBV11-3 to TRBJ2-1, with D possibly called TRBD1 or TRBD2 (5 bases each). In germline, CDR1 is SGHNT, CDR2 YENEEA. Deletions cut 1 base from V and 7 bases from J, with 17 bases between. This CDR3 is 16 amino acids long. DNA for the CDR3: TGTGCCAGCAGCTTAGGGCAGGGATGGGGCGGGAATGAGCAGTTCTTC. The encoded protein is CASSLGQGWGGNEQFF.

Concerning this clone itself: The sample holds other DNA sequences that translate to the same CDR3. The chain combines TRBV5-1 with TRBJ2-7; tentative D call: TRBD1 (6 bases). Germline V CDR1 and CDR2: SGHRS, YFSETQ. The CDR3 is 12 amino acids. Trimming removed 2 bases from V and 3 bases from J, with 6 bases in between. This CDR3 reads CASSLQGYEQYF. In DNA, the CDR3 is TGCGCCAGCAGCTTACAGGGCTACGAGCAGTACTTC.

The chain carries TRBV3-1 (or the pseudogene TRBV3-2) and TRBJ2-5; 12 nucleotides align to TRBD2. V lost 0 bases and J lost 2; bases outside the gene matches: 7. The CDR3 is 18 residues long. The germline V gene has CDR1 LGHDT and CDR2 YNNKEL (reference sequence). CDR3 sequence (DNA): TGTGCCAGCAGCCAAGATCGGCCTAGCGGGAGGGATCAAGAGACCCAGTACTTC. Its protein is CASSQDRPSGRDQETQYF.

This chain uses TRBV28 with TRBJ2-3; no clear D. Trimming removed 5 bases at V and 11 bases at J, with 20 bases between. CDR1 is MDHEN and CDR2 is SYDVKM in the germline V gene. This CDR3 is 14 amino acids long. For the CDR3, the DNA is TGTGCCAGCAGTCATCTGGTCAAAAGGTGGGGGCAGTATTTT. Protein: CASSHLVKRWGQYF.

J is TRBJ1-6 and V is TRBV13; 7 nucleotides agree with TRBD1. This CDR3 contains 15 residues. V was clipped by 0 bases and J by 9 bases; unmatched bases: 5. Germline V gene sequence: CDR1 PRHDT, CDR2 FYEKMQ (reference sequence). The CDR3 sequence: CASSLGQGYGSPLHF. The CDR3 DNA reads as TGTGCCAGCAGCTTAGGACAGGGGTATGGTTCACCCCTCCACTTT.

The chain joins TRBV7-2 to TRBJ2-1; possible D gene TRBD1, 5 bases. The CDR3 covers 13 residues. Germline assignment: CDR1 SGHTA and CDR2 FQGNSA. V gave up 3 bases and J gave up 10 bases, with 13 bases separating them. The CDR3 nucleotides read TGTGCCAGCAGCTTTGAAGGGGCGAGGGAGCAGTTCTTC. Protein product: CASSFEGAREQFF.

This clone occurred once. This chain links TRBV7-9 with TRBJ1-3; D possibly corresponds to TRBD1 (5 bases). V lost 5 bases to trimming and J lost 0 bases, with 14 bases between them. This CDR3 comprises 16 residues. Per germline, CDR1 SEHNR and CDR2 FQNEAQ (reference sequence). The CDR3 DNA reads TGTGCCAGCAGCCTCCGCCGAGACAGCTCTGGAAACACCATATATTTT. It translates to CASSLRRDSSGNTIYF.

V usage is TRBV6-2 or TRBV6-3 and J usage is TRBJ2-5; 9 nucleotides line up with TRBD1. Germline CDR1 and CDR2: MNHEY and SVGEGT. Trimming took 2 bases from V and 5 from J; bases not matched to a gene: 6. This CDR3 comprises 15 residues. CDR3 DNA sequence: TGTGCCAGCAGTTACCTGAACAGGGGGCAGGAGACCCAGTACTTC. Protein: CASSYLNRGQETQYF.

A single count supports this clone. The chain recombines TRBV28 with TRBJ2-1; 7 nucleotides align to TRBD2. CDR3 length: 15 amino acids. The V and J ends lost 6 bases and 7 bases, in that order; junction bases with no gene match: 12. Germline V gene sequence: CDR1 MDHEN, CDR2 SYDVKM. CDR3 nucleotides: TGTGCCAGCAGCCCCCTCGCGGGAGATGGGAATGAGCAGTTCTTC. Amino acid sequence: CASSPLAGDGNEQFF. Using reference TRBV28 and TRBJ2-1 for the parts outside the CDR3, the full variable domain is DVKVTQSSRYLVKRTGEKVFLECVQDMDHENMFWYRQDPGLGLRLIYFSYDVKMKEKGDIPEGYSVSREKKERFSLILESASTNQTSMYLCASSPLAGDGNEQFFGPGTRLTVL.

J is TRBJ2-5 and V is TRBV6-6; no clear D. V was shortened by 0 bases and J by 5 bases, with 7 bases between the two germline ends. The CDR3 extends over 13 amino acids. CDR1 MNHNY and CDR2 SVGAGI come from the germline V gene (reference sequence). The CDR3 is CASSYSERETQYF. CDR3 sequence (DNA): TGTGCCAGCAGTTACTCTGAGAGGGAGACCCAGTACTTC.

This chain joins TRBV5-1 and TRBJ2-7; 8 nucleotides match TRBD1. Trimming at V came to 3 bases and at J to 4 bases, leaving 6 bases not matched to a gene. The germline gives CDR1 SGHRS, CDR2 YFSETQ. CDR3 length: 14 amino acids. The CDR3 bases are TGCGCCAGCAGCTCCGCTGGACAGGGATACGAGCAGTACTTC. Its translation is CASSSAGQGYEQYF. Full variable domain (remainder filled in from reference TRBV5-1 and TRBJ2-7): KAGVTQTPRYLIKTRGQQVTLSCSPISGHRSVSWYQQTPGQGLQFLFEYFSETQRNKGNFPGRFSGRQFSNSRSEMNVSTLELGDSALYLCASSSAGQGYEQYFGPGTRLTVT.

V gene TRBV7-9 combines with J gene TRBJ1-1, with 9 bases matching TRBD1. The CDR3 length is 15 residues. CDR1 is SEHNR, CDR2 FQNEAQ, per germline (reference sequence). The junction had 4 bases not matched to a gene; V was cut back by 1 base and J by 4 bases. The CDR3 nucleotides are TGTGCCAGCAGCTTAGGGACAGGGGTGCGCACTGAAGCTTTCTTT. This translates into CASSLGTGVRTEAFF. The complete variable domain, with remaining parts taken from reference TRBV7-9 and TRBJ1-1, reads DTGVSQNPRHKITKRGQNVTFRCDPISEHNRLYWYRQTLGQGPEFLTYFQNEAQLEKSRLLSDRFSAERPKGSFSTLEIQRTEQGDSAMYLCASSLGTGVRTEAFFGQGTRLTVV.

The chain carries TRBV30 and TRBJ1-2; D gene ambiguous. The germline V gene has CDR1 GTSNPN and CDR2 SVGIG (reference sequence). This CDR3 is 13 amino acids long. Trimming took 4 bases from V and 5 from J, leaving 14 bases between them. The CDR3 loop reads CAWTRAVPYGYTF. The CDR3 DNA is TGTGCCTGGACTCGTGCGGTACCGTATGGCTACACCTTC. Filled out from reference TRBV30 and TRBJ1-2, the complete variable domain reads SQTIHQWPATLVQPVGSPLSLECTVEGTSNPNLYWYRQAAGRGLQLLFYSVGIGQISSEVPQNLSASRPQDRQFILSSKKLLLSDSGFYLCAWTRAVPYGYTFGSGTRLTVV.

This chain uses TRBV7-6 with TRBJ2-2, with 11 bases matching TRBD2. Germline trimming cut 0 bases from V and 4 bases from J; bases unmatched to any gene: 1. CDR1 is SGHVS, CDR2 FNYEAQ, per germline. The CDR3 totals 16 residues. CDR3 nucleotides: TGTGCCAGCAGCTTAGCTAGCGGGAGGGGCACCGGGGAGCTGTTTTTT. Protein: CASSLASGRGTGELFF.

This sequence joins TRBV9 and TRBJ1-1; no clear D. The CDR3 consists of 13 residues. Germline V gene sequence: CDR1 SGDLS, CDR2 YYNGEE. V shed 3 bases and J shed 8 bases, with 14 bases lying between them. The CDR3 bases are TGTGCCAGCAGCGAACCTGTCCCGGGAGAAGCTTTCTTT. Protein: CASSEPVPGEAFF.

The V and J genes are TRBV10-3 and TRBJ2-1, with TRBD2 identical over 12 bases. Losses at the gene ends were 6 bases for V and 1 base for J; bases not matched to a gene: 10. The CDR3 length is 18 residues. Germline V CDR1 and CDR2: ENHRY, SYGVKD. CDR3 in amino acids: CAIRVTSGRTRSYNEQFF. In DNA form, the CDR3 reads TGTGCCATCAGGGTGACTAGCGGGAGAACGAGGTCCTACAATGAGCAGTTCTTC.

This CDR3 reads CATSRDRGTGNTIYF. The DNA of the CDR3 is TGTGCCACCAGCAGAGATAGGGGCACCGGAAACACCATATATTTT. The gene calls are TRBV15 and TRBJ1-3; tentatively, D is TRBD1 (5 bases). Germline lookup yields CDR1 LNHNV and CDR2 YYDKDF (reference sequence). CDR3 length: 15 amino acids. Between the trimmed V and J ends, which lost 0 bases and 4 bases, there was a span of 10 bases.

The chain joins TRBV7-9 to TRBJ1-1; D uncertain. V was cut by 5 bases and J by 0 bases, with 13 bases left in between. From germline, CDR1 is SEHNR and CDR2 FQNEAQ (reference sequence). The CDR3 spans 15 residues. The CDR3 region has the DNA TGTGCCAGCAGCCCGGCTGGTAGGTTGAACACTGAAGCTTTCTTT. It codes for CASSPAGRLNTEAFF.

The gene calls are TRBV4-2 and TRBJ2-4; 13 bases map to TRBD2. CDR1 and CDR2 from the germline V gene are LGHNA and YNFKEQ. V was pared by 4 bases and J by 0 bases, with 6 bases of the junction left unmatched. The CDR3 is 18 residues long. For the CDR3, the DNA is TGTGCCAGCAGCCCCCGACTAGCGGGGGGCCTAGCCAAAAACATTCAGTACTTC. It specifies CASSPRLAGGLAKNIQYF.

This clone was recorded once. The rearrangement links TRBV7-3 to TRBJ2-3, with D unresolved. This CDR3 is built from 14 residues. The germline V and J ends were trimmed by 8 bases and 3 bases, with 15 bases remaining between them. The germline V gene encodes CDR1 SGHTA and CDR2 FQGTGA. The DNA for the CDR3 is TGTGCCAGCTCCTCCGGGTTTGAGACAGATACGCAGTATTTT. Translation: CASSSGFETDTQYF.

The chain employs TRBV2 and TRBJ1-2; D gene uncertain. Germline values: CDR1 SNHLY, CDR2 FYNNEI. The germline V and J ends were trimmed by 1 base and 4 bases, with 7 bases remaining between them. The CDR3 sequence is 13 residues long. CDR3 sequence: CASSEGTGYGYTF. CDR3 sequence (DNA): TGTGCCAGCAGTGAAGGGACTGGCTATGGCTACACCTTC.